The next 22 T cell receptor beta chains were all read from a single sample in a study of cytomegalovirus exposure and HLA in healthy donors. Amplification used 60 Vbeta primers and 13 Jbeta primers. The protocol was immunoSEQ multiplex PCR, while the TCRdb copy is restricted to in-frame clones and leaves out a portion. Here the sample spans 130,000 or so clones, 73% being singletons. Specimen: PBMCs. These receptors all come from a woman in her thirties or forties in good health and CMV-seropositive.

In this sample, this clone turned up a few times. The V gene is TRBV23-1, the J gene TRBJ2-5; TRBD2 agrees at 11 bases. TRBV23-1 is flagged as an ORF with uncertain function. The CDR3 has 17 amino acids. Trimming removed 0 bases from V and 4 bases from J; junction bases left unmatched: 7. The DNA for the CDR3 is TGCGCCAGCAGTCAATCCCCCATAGCGGGAGGGAGAGAGACCCAGTACTTC. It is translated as CASSQSPIAGGRETQYF.

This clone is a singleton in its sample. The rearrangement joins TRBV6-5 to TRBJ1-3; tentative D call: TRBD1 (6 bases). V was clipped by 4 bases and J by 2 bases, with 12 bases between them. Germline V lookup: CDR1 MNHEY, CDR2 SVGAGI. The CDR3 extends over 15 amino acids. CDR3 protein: CASSSTGFPGNTIYF. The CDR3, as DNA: TGTGCCAGCAGTTCCACAGGGTTCCCTGGAAACACCATATATTTT.

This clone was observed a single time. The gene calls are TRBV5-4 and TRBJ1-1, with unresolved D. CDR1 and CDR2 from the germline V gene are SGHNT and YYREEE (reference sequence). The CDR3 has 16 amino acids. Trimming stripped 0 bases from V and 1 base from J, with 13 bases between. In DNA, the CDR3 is TGTGCCAGCAGCTTGGGTCTGTCAGAAAAGAACACTGAAGCTTTCTTT. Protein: CASSLGLSEKNTEAFF.

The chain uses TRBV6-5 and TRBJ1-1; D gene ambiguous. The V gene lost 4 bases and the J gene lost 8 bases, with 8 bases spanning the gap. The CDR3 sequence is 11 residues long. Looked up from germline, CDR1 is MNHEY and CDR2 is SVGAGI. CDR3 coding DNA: TGTGCCAGCAGTTCTTACAGAGAAGCTTTCTTT. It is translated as CASSSYREAFF.

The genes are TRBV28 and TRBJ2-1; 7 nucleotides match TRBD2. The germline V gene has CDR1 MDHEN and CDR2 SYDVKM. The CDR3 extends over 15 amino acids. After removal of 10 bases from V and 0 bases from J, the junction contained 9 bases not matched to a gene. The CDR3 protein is CATINGGSSYNEQFF. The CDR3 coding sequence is TGTGCCACTATCAACGGCGGGAGCTCCTACAATGAGCAGTTCTTC.

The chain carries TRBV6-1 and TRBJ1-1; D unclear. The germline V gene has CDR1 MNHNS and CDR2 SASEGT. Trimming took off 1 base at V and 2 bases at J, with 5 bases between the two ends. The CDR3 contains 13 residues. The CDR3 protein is CASSEGVNTEAFF. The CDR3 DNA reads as TGTGCCAGCAGTGAAGGAGTTAACACTGAAGCTTTCTTT.

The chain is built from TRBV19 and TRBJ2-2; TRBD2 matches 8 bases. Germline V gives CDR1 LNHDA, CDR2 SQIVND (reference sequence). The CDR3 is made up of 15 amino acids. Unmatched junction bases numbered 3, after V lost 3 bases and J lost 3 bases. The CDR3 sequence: CASSIAGGDTGELFF. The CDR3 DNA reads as TGTGCCAGTAGTATTGCCGGGGGGGACACCGGGGAGCTGTTTTTT. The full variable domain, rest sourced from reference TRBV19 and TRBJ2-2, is DGGITQSPKYLFRKEGQNVTLSCEQNLNHDAMYWYRQDPGQGLRLIYYSQIVNDFQKGDIAEGYSVSREKKESFPLTVTSAQKNPTAFYLCASSIAGGDTGELFFGEGSRLTVL.

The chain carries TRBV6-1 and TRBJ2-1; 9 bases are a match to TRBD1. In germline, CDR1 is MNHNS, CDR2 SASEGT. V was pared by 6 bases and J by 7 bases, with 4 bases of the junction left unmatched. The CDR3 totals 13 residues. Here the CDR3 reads CASRGTGTNEQFF. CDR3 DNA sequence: TGTGCCAGCAGGGGGACAGGGACGAATGAGCAGTTCTTC.

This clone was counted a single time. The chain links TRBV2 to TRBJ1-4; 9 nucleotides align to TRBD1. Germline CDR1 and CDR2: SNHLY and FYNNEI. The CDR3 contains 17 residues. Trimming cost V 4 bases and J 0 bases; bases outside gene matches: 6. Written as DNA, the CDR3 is TGTGCCAGCAGTGTTGGACAGGGGTTTGCAACTAATGAAAAACTGTTTTTT. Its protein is CASSVGQGFATNEKLFF.

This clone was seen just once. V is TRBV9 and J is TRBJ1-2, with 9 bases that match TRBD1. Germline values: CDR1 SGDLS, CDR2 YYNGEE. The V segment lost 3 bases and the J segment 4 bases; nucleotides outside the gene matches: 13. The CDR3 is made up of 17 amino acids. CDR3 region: CASSADVSRDRAYGYTF. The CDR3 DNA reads TGTGCCAGCAGCGCCGACGTTTCTCGGGACAGGGCCTATGGCTACACCTTC.

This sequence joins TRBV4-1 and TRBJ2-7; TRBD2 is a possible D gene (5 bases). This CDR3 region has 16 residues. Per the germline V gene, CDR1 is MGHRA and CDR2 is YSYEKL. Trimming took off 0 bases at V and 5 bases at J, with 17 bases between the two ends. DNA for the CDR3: TGCGCCAGCAGCCAAGATGACGCCAGCGGCCCCCACGAGCAGTACTTC. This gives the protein CASSQDDASGPHEQYF.

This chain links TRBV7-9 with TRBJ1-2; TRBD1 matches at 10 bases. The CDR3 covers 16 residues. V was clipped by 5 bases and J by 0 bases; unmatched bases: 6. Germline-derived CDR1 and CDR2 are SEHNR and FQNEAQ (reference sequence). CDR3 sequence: CASSPRGQGANYGYTF. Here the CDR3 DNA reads TGTGCCAGCAGCCCCAGAGGACAGGGGGCTAACTATGGCTACACCTTC.

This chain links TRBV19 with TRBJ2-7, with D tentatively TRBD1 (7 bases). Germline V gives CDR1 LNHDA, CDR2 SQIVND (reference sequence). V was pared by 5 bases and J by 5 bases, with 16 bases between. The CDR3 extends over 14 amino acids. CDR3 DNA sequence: TGTGCCAGTAGTGCGGGACAGCAACTTAACGAGCAGTACTTC. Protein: CASSAGQQLNEQYF. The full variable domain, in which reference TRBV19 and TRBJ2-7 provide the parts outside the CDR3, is DGGITQSPKYLFRKEGQNVTLSCEQNLNHDAMYWYRQDPGQGLRLIYYSQIVNDFQKGDIAEGYSVSREKKESFPLTVTSAQKNPTAFYLCASSAGQQLNEQYFGPGTRLTVT.

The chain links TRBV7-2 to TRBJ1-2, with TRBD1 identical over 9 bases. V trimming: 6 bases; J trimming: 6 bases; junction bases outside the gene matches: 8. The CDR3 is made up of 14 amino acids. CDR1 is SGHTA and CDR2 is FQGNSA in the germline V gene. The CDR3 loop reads CASSFRQGENGYTF. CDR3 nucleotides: TGTGCCAGCAGTTTCAGACAGGGGGAAAATGGCTACACCTTC. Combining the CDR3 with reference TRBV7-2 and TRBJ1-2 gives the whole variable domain GAGVSQSPSNKVTEKGKDVELRCDPISGHTALYWYRQSLGQGLEFLIYFQGNSAPDKSGLPSDRFSAERTGGSVSTLTIQRTQQEDSAVYLCASSFRQGENGYTFGSGTRLTVV.

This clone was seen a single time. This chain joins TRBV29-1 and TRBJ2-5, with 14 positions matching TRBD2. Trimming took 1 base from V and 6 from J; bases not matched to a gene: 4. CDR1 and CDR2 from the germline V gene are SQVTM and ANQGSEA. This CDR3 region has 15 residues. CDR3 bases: TGCAGCGTTGAAGGGACTAGCGGGGGGCCGAAGACCCAGTACTTC. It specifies CSVEGTSGGPKTQYF.

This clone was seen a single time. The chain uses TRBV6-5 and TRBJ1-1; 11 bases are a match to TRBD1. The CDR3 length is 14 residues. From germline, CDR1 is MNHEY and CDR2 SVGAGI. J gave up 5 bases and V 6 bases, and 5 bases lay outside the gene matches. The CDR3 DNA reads TGTGCCAGCAGCCGAGGACAGGGGGCGACTGAAGCTTTCTTT. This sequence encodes CASSRGQGATEAFF.

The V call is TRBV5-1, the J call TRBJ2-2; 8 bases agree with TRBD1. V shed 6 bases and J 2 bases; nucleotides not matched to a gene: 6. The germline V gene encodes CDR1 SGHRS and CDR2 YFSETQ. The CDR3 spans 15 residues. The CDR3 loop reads CASKFTGGNTGELFF. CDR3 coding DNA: TGCGCCAGCAAATTCACAGGGGGTAACACCGGGGAGCTGTTTTTT.

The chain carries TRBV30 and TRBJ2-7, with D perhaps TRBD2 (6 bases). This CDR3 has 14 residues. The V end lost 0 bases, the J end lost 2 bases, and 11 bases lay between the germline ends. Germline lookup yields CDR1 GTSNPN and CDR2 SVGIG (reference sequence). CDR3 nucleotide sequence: TGTGCCTGGAGTGTGGGCGGGACCCCCTACGAGCAGTACTTC. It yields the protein CAWSVGGTPYEQYF.

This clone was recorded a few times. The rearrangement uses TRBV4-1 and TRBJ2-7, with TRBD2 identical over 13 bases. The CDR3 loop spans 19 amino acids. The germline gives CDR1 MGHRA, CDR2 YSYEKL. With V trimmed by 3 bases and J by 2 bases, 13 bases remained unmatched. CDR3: CASSQQPGLAGFEPYEQYF. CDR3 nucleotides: TGCGCCAGCAGCCAGCAACCGGGACTAGCGGGATTCGAACCCTACGAGCAGTACTTC.

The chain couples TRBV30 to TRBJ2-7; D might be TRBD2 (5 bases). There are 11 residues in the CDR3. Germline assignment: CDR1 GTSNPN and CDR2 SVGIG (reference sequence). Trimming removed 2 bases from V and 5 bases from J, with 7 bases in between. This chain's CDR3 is CAWSWENEQYF. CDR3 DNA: TGTGCCTGGAGTTGGGAGAACGAGCAGTACTTC.

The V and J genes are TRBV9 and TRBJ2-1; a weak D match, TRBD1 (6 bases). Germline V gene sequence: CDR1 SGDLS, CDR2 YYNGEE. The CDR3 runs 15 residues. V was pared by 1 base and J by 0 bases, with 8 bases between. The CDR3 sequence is CASSVQGSSYNEQFF. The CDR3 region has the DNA TGTGCCAGCAGCGTACAGGGGAGCTCCTACAATGAGCAGTTCTTC. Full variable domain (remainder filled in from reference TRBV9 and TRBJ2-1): DSGVTQTPKHLITATGQRVTLRCSPRSGDLSVYWYQQSLDQGLQFLIQYYNGEERAKGNILERFSAQQFPDLHSELNLSSLELGDSALYFCASSVQGSSYNEQFFGPGTRLTVL.

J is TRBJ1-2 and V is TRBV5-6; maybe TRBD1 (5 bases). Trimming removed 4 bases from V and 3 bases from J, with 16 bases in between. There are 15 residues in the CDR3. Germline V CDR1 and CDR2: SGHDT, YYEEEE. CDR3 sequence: CASSPLNDRYYGYTF. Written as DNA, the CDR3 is TGTGCCAGCAGCCCACTGAATGACAGATACTATGGCTACACCTTC.